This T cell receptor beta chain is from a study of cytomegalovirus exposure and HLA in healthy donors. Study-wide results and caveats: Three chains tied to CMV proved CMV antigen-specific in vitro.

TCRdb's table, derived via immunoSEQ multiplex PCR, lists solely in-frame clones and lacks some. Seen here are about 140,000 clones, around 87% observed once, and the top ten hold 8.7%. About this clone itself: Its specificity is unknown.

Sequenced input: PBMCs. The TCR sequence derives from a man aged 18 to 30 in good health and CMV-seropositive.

The CDR3 DNA reads TGTGCCAGTCGTCGTTCCGAGACTAACTATGGCTACACCTTC. This encodes CASRRSETNYGYTF. The chain couples TRBV18 to TRBJ1-2; no clear D gene. Germline-derived CDR1 and CDR2 are KGHSH and LQKENI. V was shortened by 9 bases and J by 0 bases, with 14 bases between the two germline ends. The CDR3 length is 14 residues.